This entry concerns a single T cell receptor (beta chain). The table lists this clonotype with many counts. It has no known antigen specificity. Base qualities are missing; no much larger clone stands one base away. These data belong to a study of human T cells and chemical hapten exposure (dated by TCRdb to about 2021). About the study as a whole: For sensitization, 2% DPC in acetone was applied to an approximately 2 cm by approximately 2 cm area of upper inner arm skin. Throughout the study period of about 23 weeks, patients also received therapeutic DPC doses to the scalp every week. Patient blood was sampled pre-sensitization (week 0) and at 2, 6 and about 24 weeks after DPC sensitization. The mostly female patient cohort included alopecia areata with under or over 50% scalp involvement, alopecia totalis and alopecia universalis. Patch testing was done on the upper back using Finn chambers containing 0.01% DPC, and results were scored after 6 days according to International Contact Dermatitis Research Group standards. Roughly 30 alopecia patients gave blood for TCR sequencing at one to four time points (pre-sensitization, 2, 6 and 24 weeks). This study followed changes in the peripheral blood TCR repertoire in vivo during primary and secondary sensitization of alopecia patients to the hapten diphenylcyclopropenone (DPC). The libraries were sequenced as a pool, and the TCR yield per sample differed mostly because of small variations in library volumes within the pool. What the research found in general, with its limitations: Because all patients had alopecia, a presumed autoimmune disease, the immune response of the patients might differ from that of healthy individuals. No change with DPC sensitization was found in the number of TCRs above 1 in 1000 frequency, and no evidence of global repertoire structure alterations was found. Patch test score correlated positively with the number of PT1 expanded TCRs, reaching significance at thresholds 8, 16 and 32 but not at 4. Significantly more large CDR3 similarity clusters were formed by expanded TCRs than by pre-sensitization or healthy control sets, consistent with antigen-driven responses. Repeated subsampling changed both the strength of the expansion versus patch-test correlation and the threshold at which that correlation became significant.

Libraries were constructed by RACE. Sequencing instrument: NextSeq 500. During library preparation, unique molecular identifiers were attached to individual cDNA molecules so that TCRs could be counted quantitatively and reproducibly. For every blood RNA sample, sequencing covered both the TCR alpha and TCR beta chains. The paper's data handling went like this. The median number of TCRs per sample was some 100,000, ranging from roughly 20,000 to 700,000. V, J and CDR3 annotation of the TCR reads was carried out using the Decombinator software suite. For the PS versus PT1 abundance plots, all samples were subsampled to the same number of TCRs (28,000). TCRs were defined as expanded if absent before sensitization and observed at least eight times at the 2-week time point. In TCRdb, the public reads were trimmed at Q25 with fastp and aligned with MiXCR, with productive beta chains retained. For every CDR3 protein sequence, its rows merge into one entry that carries the most common genes and DNA. These V and J calls rely on TCRdb rather than the paper's analysis. This sample comprises just over 40,000 distinct CDR3 sequences, approximately 3.4% of them detected only once. The ten largest clones add up to roughly 7.3% of the sample.

The CDR3 runs 12 amino acids, cysteine and phenylalanine included. Of the read, only the CDR3 DNA is kept; its 36 bases are in frame from base 1. Reading the germline V gene gives CDR1 MNHEY and CDR2 SVGEGT. Trimming at the junction amounts to 6 bases on V and 2 bases on J, and the germline ends lie 7 bases apart. Interpreted using the paper, the time point label stands for: patch test 2, 6 weeks after DPC sensitization. Read against the paper, the sample's treatment or condition label means: therapeutic diphenylcyclopropenone sensitization with weekly scalp DPC. Blood at each patch-test visit was drawn before the patch test was applied. Patients were eligible if aged 18 to 70, diagnosed with alopecia and judged suitable for DPC therapy, and pregnant patients were excluded. Unfractionated whole blood was collected in Tempus Blood RNA tubes, and total RNA was extracted from that blood.

The specimen was whole blood, collected in connection with sensitization to the hapten diphenylcyclopropenone (DPC). The receptor's source is a man aged 35 to 55 with alopecia areata. Some clones in this sample may be carry-over from other donors' samples. Recombination linked TRBV6-2 or TRBV6-3 to TRBJ2-5, with the D gene not confidently named. The DNA reads TGTGCCAGCAGCCTCATACAAGAGACCCAGTACTTC. This encodes CASSLIQETQYF.